A selection of T cell receptor beta chains follows, all from one sample in a study of blood T cell repertoires in COVID-19. Libraries were prepared by immunoSEQ multiplex PCR; TCRdb keeps only in-frame clonotypes and omits some of them. The sample lists about 310,000 clones, around 84% occurring once. Material for sequencing was PBMCs or T cells enriched from blood (not recorded which). Receptor source: a woman under 40 who had been exposed to COVID-19. Each CDR3 is given with its conserved first and last residue. D genes are given only for firm matches. Expanded clones are given a class, and other clones once, few, many or no size at all.

CDR3 DNA: TGTGCCAGCAGCCTCCGGACACTGGCAACTAATGAAAAACTGTTTTTT
CDR3 protein: CASSLRTLATNEKLFF
V gene: TRBV3-1/TRBV3-2
D gene: .
J gene: TRBJ1-4
clone size: many

CDR3 DNA: TGTGCCAGTGCACTAGCGCATACAGATACGCAGTATTTT
CDR3 protein: CASALAHTDTQYF
V gene: TRBV19
D gene: TRBD2
J gene: TRBJ2-3
clone size: .

CDR3 DNA: TGCGCCAGCAGCTGGGGGGACAGGGGCGGCTACACCTTC
CDR3 protein: CASSWGDRGGYTF
V gene: TRBV5-1
D gene: TRBD1
J gene: TRBJ1-2
clone size: few

CDR3 DNA: TGTGCCAGCAGCAAGAGCGGGAGCTCCTACGAGCAGTACTTC
CDR3 protein: CASSKSGSSYEQYF
V gene: TRBV9
D gene: TRBD2
J gene: TRBJ2-7
clone size: .

CDR3 DNA: TGCGCCAGCAGCTATCTCGGGACAGGGGAAGTTCATGGCTACACCTTC
CDR3 protein: CASSYLGTGEVHGYTF
V gene: TRBV5-1
D gene: TRBD1
J gene: TRBJ1-2
clone size: .

CDR3 DNA: TGTGCCAGCAGTGAAGCAGCCGCAACTAATGAAAAACTGTTTTTT
CDR3 protein: CASSEAAATNEKLFF
V gene: TRBV6-1
D gene: .
J gene: TRBJ1-4
clone size: .

CDR3 DNA: TGTGCCAGTAATAGCGGGGCGAACACCGGGGAGCTGTTTTTT
CDR3 protein: CASNSGANTGELFF
V gene: TRBV19
D gene: TRBD2
J gene: TRBJ2-2
clone size: .

CDR3 DNA: TGTGCCAGCAGCTTGCAACTAGGCCCCCCTTACGAGCAGTACTTC
CDR3 protein: CASSLQLGPPYEQYF
V gene: TRBV7-2
D gene: .
J gene: TRBJ2-7
clone size: .

CDR3 DNA: TGTGCCACCAGCAGAGCCTTCGACAGGGACGCAAACTATGGCTACACCTTC
CDR3 protein: CATSRAFDRDANYGYTF
V gene: TRBV15
D gene: TRBD1
J gene: TRBJ1-2
clone size: .

CDR3 DNA: TGTGCCAGCAGCCAAGATGCGTCGGGAGAGTATGGGACCCAGTACTTC
CDR3 protein: CASSQDASGEYGTQYF
V gene: TRBV3-1/TRBV3-2
D gene: .
J gene: TRBJ2-5
clone size: .

CDR3 DNA: TGTGCCAGCAGCTCTTCGGGACTGGGCGGCTACACCTTC
CDR3 protein: CASSSSGLGGYTF
V gene: TRBV7-9
D gene: .
J gene: TRBJ1-2
clone size: .

CDR3 DNA: TGTGCCAGCAGCTACGACAGGTTAAGCTCCTACGAGCAGTACTTC
CDR3 protein: CASSYDRLSSYEQYF
V gene: TRBV7-8
D gene: .
J gene: TRBJ2-7
clone size: .

CDR3 DNA: TGTGCCACAGCCGCACGGACAGGTTTTTCCTACGAGCAGTACTTC
CDR3 protein: CATAARTGFSYEQYF
V gene: TRBV2
D gene: TRBD1
J gene: TRBJ2-7
clone size: few

CDR3 DNA: TGTGCCATCAGTGAGAGTGGCGTAGTGGGGGGGCTTTCCTACAATGAGCAGTTCTTC
CDR3 protein: CAISESGVVGGLSYNEQFF
V gene: TRBV10-3
D gene: .
J gene: TRBJ2-1
clone size: .

CDR3 DNA: TGTGCCAGCAGCCAAGGACTAGCGGGAGGCCGCTACAATGAGCAGTTCTTC
CDR3 protein: CASSQGLAGGRYNEQFF
V gene: TRBV3-1/TRBV3-2
D gene: TRBD2
J gene: TRBJ2-1
clone size: .

CDR3 DNA: TGTGCCAGCAGTTACTCGCGGGACAGGGGAGGGGATGGCTACACCTTC
CDR3 protein: CASSYSRDRGGDGYTF
V gene: TRBV6-5
D gene: TRBD1
J gene: TRBJ1-2
clone size: .

CDR3 DNA: TGTGCCATCAGCCTTATCTCTAGCACAGATACGCAGTATTTT
CDR3 protein: CAISLISSTDTQYF
V gene: TRBV10-3
D gene: .
J gene: TRBJ2-3
clone size: few